The rows below give T cell receptor beta chains drawn from one sample of a study of OX40 agonist ivuxolimab in advanced cancers. Only in-frame clones appear in the TCRdb table, and some are missing; sequencing was by immunoSEQ multiplex PCR. The profile shows about 15,000 clones, approximately 92% of them singletons. The sample in question was CD4+ or CD8+ T cells sorted from blood, obtained in a trial of the OX40 agonist ivuxolimab. These receptors all come from an adult with an advanced solid tumor such as melanoma, head and neck, liver or kidney cancer. Both conserved end residues are part of each CDR3. The D gene is left open where the match is weak. For some rows the clone size is stated as once, few or many, or as a class when expanded; others skip it.

j_call v_call clone_size d_call cdr3_aa cdr3_nt
TRBJ2-5 TRBV2 once NA CASSDIGGGVQETQYF TGTGCCAGCAGTGATATAGGCGGAGGGGTCCAAGAGACCCAGTACTTC
TRBJ2-3 TRBV19 NA NA CASSIGRVLGPETSTDTQYF TGTGCCAGTAGTATTGGTCGGGTACTCGGACCGGAAACTAGCACAGATACGCAGTATTTT
TRBJ2-5 TRBV5-1 once TRBD2 CASRAAGLQETQYF TGCGCCAGCAGGGCAGCGGGACTCCAAGAGACCCAGTACTTC
TRBJ2-5 TRBV19 once TRBD2 CASSTQGLAGGPLETQYF TGTGCCAGTAGTACACAAGGACTAGCGGGAGGGCCATTGGAGACCCAGTACTTC
TRBJ2-7 TRBV19 NA NA CASSFIAGNYEQYF TGTGCCAGTAGCTTTATCGCGGGCAACTACGAGCAGTACTTC
TRBJ1-5 TRBV15 NA TRBD1 CATSLDRAYQPQHF TGTGCCACCAGCCTCGACAGGGCATATCAGCCCCAGCATTTT
TRBJ2-7 TRBV7-2 NA TRBD2 CASSLDGLAGDEQYF TGTGCCAGCAGCTTAGATGGACTAGCGGGAGACGAGCAGTACTTC
TRBJ2-5 TRBV6-5 few NA CASSYSLPPNQETQYF TGTGCCAGCAGTTACTCCCTTCCACCGAACCAAGAGACCCAGTACTTC
TRBJ1-2 TRBV29-1 NA NA CSVEDHGTFYGYTF TGCAGCGTTGAAGATCATGGCACGTTCTATGGCTACACCTTC
TRBJ2-7 TRBV2 NA NA CASSPDREQYF TGTGCCAGCAGCCCCGACAGGGAGCAGTACTTC
TRBJ2-1 TRBV7-2 NA NA CASSPGYTYNEQFF TGTGCCAGCAGCCCCGGCTACACCTACAATGAGCAGTTCTTC
TRBJ2-6 TRBV19 few NA CASSIAESDAGANVLTF TGTGCCAGTAGTATAGCTGAATCGGACGCTGGGGCCAACGTCCTGACTTTC
TRBJ2-7 TRBV6-5 NA NA CASSYTGQREQYF TGTGCCAGCAGTTATACCGGACAGCGCGAGCAGTACTTC
TRBJ2-2 TRBV15 NA NA CATSSFRGLNTGELFF TGTGCCACCAGCAGCTTCAGGGGACTCAACACCGGGGAGCTGTTTTTT
TRBJ1-1 TRBV15 NA TRBD1 CATRLTGINTEAFF TGTGCCACCCGGTTGACAGGGATTAACACTGAAGCTTTCTTT
TRBJ1-5 TRBV10-2 NA NA CASSESELVQPQHF TGCGCCAGCAGTGAGTCTGAATTGGTTCAGCCCCAGCATTTT
TRBJ2-3 TRBV11-2 NA TRBD2 CASSLKTREGWLDTQYF TGTGCCAGCAGCTTAAAAACGAGGGAGGGCTGGTTGGATACGCAGTATTTT
TRBJ2-7 TRBV13 NA TRBD2 CASSTRTSGTYEQYF TGTGCCAGCAGCACCCGGACTAGCGGCACCTACGAGCAGTACTTC
TRBJ2-3 TRBV7-6 NA NA CASSSELVTTDTQYF TGTGCCAGCAGCTCTGAACTAGTTACCACAGATACGCAGTATTTT
TRBJ2-2 TRBV7-6 NA NA CASSQVLGQNTGELFF TGTGCCAGCAGCCAGGTGTTAGGGCAGAACACCGGGGAGCTGTTTTTT